The clone carrying this TCR beta chain was detected a few times. This sample stems from a study of beta chain features in type 1 diabetes. Every participating donor gave one draw, a heparinised blood sample averaging about 100 mL. Sorted populations all exceeded 95% purity. CDR1 is LGHNA, CDR2 YSLEER, per germline. Trimming left V 2 bases short and J 4 bases short, with 10 bases between. The CDR3 runs 14 residues. Expressed TCRB transcripts were sequenced because the isolated RNA had all been reverse transcribed beforehand. An average of approximately 4 million reads was obtained for naive, central memory and regulatory T cell samples. Data came from immunoSEQ multiplex PCR; TCRdb stores just in-frame clones and leaves some out. The sample comprises 250,000 to 350,000 clones, 11% to 15% of which are singletons, and 6.7% rests with the top ten.

This clonotype was sampled from a young man in good health. The rearrangement uses TRBV4-3 and TRBJ2-3; D may be TRBD1 (6 bases). Source material: central memory CD4+ T cells from blood. CDR3 region: CASSQTGYADTQYF. The CDR3 coding sequence is TGCGCCAGCAGCCAAACAGGGTACGCAGATACGCAGTATTTT.